One sample yielded the 14 T cell receptor beta chains listed below, sequenced in a study of T cell repertoires and HLA-DP antigens (dated by TCRdb to about 2018). The method was the immunoSEQ multiplex PCR assay. Not all clones reach the TCRdb copy of this immuneACCESS table, which keeps in-frame sequences only. Checked studies attribute under half of the gap to unresolved V genes and leave the rest unexplained. For this sample the table gives roughly 73,000 clones, of which around 77% were detected only once. The ten largest clones take up roughly 1.5% of the sample. No antigen has been assigned to these receptors. Material: CD4+ T cells from PBMCs. The receptors originated from a man aged 55 to 69 in good health and CMV-seronegative.

This chain links TRBV7-2 with TRBJ1-2, with TRBD1 identical over 7 bases. There are 16 residues in the CDR3. V lost 4 bases, J lost 5 bases, and 13 bases stayed unmatched. CDR1 and CDR2 from the germline V gene are SGHTA and FQGNSA. The CDR3 is CASSSSVGTDRYGYTF. DNA for the CDR3: TGTGCCAGCAGCTCTTCAGTGGGGACAGACCGTTATGGCTACACCTTC.

This clone was observed at least ten times. The V call is TRBV4-3, the J call TRBJ1-1; the D is unclear. The CDR3 has 14 amino acids. Germline CDR1 and CDR2: LGHNA and YSLEER. Trimming left V 0 bases short and J 6 bases short, with 11 bases between. CDR3 region: CASSQDTSRSEAFF. The CDR3 nucleotides read TGCGCCAGCAGCCAAGATACCTCCCGCTCTGAAGCTTTCTTT.

CDR3 residues: CSVEVVEKLFF. The DNA for the CDR3 is TGCAGCGTTGAGGTTGTCGAAAAACTGTTTTTT. J is TRBJ1-4 and V is TRBV29-1; D remains unclear. This CDR3 comprises 11 residues. Germline loops: CDR1 SQVTM, CDR2 ANQGSEA. Trimming removed 3 bases from V and 8 bases from J, with 7 bases in between.

V gene TRBV10-1 combines with J gene TRBJ2-7; TRBD2 matches at 11 bases. V dropped 4 bases and J dropped 2; count of bases not matched to a gene: 7. CDR1 and CDR2 (germline): WNHNN, SYGVQD (reference sequence). CDR3 length equals 16 residues. Here the CDR3 reads CASSAGTSGYTYEQYF. CDR3 bases: TGCGCCAGCAGTGCAGGGACTAGCGGATATACCTACGAGCAGTACTTC.

This rearrangement joins TRBV10-3 to TRBJ2-3, with 7 positions matching TRBD2. This CDR3 spans 16 amino acids. V shed 4 bases, J shed 0 bases, and the junction held 7 bases outside the gene matches. Germline values: CDR1 ENHRY, CDR2 SYGVKD. The CDR3 coding sequence is TGTGCCATCAGTGCCCCTCTAGCGGCTAGCACAGATACGCAGTATTTT. It encodes CAISAPLAASTDTQYF.

This chain links TRBV7-3 with TRBJ2-6; perhaps TRBD1 as D (6 bases). This CDR3 spans 16 amino acids. Trimming took off 4 bases at V and 2 bases at J, with 12 bases between the two ends. Per germline, CDR1 SGHTA and CDR2 FQGTGA. CDR3 residues: CASSSGAGAGANVLTF. DNA for the CDR3: TGTGCCAGCAGCTCAGGGGCTGGGGCTGGGGCCAACGTCCTGACTTTC.

This chain uses TRBV11-3 with TRBJ2-1; D tentatively fits TRBD1 or TRBD2 (6 bases each). Per the germline V gene, CDR1 is SGHNT and CDR2 is YENEEA. Between the trimmed V and J ends, which lost 1 base and 6 bases, there was a span of 13 bases. The CDR3 is 15 amino acids. CDR3 loop: CASSLAGGRGNEQFF. The CDR3 coding sequence is TGTGCCAGCAGCTTAGCCGGGGGCCGTGGCAATGAGCAGTTCTTC. Looking up the rest from reference TRBV11-3 and TRBJ2-1 gives the full variable domain: EAGVVQSPRYKIIEKKQPVAFWCNPISGHNTLYWYLQNLGQGPELLIRYENEEAVDDSQLPKDRFSAERLKGVDSTLKIQPAELGDSAVYLCASSLAGGRGNEQFFGPGTRLTVL.

The gene calls are TRBV11-1 and TRBJ2-7, with TRBD2 as a possible D gene (6 bases). V was pared by 1 base and J by 4 bases, with 14 bases between. This CDR3 is 15 amino acids long. The germline CDR1 and CDR2 sequences are SGHAT and FQDESV (reference sequence). The CDR3 DNA sequence: TGTGCCAGCAGCTTAGGAGGGGAGACTAGATACGAGCAGTACGTC. It codes for CASSLGGETRYEQYV.

The CDR3 DNA follows: TGTGCCAGCAGCTTAGTAGGGACAGAGGGCTACGAGCAGTACTTC. It encodes CASSLVGTEGYEQYF. This chain uses TRBV7-2 with TRBJ2-7, with 7 bases identical to TRBD1. Germline lookup yields CDR1 SGHTA and CDR2 FQGNSA. The CDR3 extends over 15 amino acids. Germline trimming cut 1 base from V and 3 bases from J; bases unmatched to any gene: 6.

This chain joins TRBV4-3 and TRBJ2-5, with 9 bases identical to TRBD1. The J segment lost 4 bases and the V segment lost 5 bases, leaving 17 bases of the junction unmatched. Germline CDR1 reads LGHNA; CDR2 reads YSLEER. The CDR3 spans 18 residues. CDR3 DNA: TGCGCCAGCAGCAGACACAGACCGGGACAGGGTGGGGCAGAGACCCAGTACTTC. Residues: CASSRHRPGQGGAETQYF.

The V and J genes are TRBV19 and TRBJ1-6, with a weak D call TRBD1 (5 bases). Trimming stripped 5 bases from V and 8 bases from J, with 13 bases between. Germline assignment: CDR1 LNHDA and CDR2 SQIVND (reference sequence). CDR3 length: 14 residues. The CDR3 DNA is TGTGCCAGTAGTTGGCAGGGCCATGATTCACCCCTCCACTTT. It yields the protein CASSWQGHDSPLHF.

A note on this clone: The same CDR3 arises from other DNA sequences in this sample as well. The V call is TRBV9, the J call TRBJ2-1, with 8 positions matching TRBD2. Trimming removed 0 bases from V and 5 bases from J; junction bases left unmatched: 1. This CDR3 contains 14 residues. CDR1 and CDR2 (germline): SGDLS, YYNGEE. CDR3 sequence reads: CASSVAGGDNEQFF. In DNA form, the CDR3 reads TGTGCCAGCAGCGTAGCGGGAGGGGACAATGAGCAGTTCTTC.

There are a few counts of this clone. This chain joins TRBV30 and TRBJ2-5; 11 bases line up with TRBD2. The CDR3 is 15 residues long. The V gene's germline CDR1 is GTSNPN and CDR2 SVGIG (reference sequence). Trimming cost V 0 bases and J 1 base; bases outside gene matches: 1. CDR3 sequence: CAWSVSGGAQETQYF. The CDR3 bases are TGTGCCTGGAGTGTTAGCGGGGGGGCCCAAGAGACCCAGTACTTC.

V and J are TRBV4-3 and TRBJ2-5; 8 nucleotides agree with TRBD1. Trimming removed 1 base from V and 11 bases from J; junction bases left unmatched: 9. The germline V gene encodes CDR1 LGHNA and CDR2 YSLEER. There are 14 residues in the CDR3. In DNA form, the CDR3 reads TGCGCCAGCAGCCAAGGCGTCACAGGGGGTGGGCAGTACTTC. This translates into CASSQGVTGGGQYF.